The 9 T cell receptor beta chains presented below share a single source sample, sequenced in a study of cytomegalovirus exposure and HLA in healthy donors. The PCR used 60 Vbeta and 13 Jbeta primers. Sequencing used immunoSEQ multiplex PCR; TCRdb keeps in-frame clones, though not all of them. The sample records about 150,000 clones, 73% being singletons. The sample comprised PBMCs. Every receptor here comes from a young woman in good health and CMV-seronegative.

This chain joins TRBV11-2 and TRBJ2-2; the D gene is possibly TRBD2 (6 bases). The germline V gene encodes CDR1 SGHAT and CDR2 FQNNGV. The CDR3 has 17 residues. Trimming removed 2 bases from V and 2 bases from J, with 15 bases in between. CDR3 DNA: TGTGCCAGCAGCTTAAGCGGGCAGGCAGCTAACACCGGGGAGCTGTTTTTT. This codes for CASSLSGQAANTGELFF. Combining the CDR3 with reference TRBV11-2 and TRBJ2-2 gives the whole variable domain EAGVAQSPRYKIIEKRQSVAFWCNPISGHATLYWYQQILGQGPKLLIQFQNNGVVDDSQLPKDRFSAERLKGVDSTLKIQPAKLEDSAVYLCASSLSGQAANTGELFFGEGSRLTVL.

This clone has only a few counts. The V and J genes are TRBV6-5 and TRBJ1-2; 10 bases map to TRBD1. Trimming cost V 0 bases and J 8 bases; bases outside gene matches: 9. CDR3 size: 16 residues. Germline CDR1 MNHEY, CDR2 SVGAGI. Here the CDR3 reads CASSYSPGTGVEGYTF. The DNA for the CDR3 is TGTGCCAGCAGTTACTCACCCGGGACAGGGGTTGAGGGCTACACCTTC.

The chain couples TRBV7-8 to TRBJ2-1, with D maybe TRBD2 (6 bases). The CDR3 totals 15 residues. The V end lost 3 bases, the J end lost 0 bases, and 9 bases lay between the germline ends. The germline V gene encodes CDR1 SGHVS and CDR2 FQNEAQ. The CDR3 nucleotides are TGTGCCAGCAGCTTTGGACTAAGCTCCTACAATGAGCAGTTCTTC. Translation: CASSFGLSSYNEQFF.

V usage is TRBV4-3 and J usage is TRBJ2-5; TRBD2 aligns across 7 bases. Germline CDR1 reads LGHNA; CDR2 reads YSLEER. CDR3 length: 16 residues. After removal of 0 bases from V and 1 base from J, the junction contained 5 bases not matched to a gene. The CDR3 sequence: CASSQDFGTTQETQYF. The CDR3 nucleotides read TGCGCCAGCAGCCAAGATTTCGGGACTACCCAAGAGACCCAGTACTTC.

The CDR3 sequence is CASRLEQAAYEQYF. CDR3 bases: TGTGCCAGTAGGCTCGAACAGGCCGCCTACGAGCAGTACTTC. The chain is built from TRBV19 and TRBJ2-7, with a weak D call TRBD1 (5 bases). Germline values: CDR1 LNHDA, CDR2 SQIVND (reference sequence). Trimming took 6 bases from V and 2 from J, leaving 14 bases between them. This CDR3 is 14 amino acids long.

This chain uses TRBV5-4 with TRBJ1-1, with 10 bases matching TRBD1. The length of the CDR3 is 14 residues. V trimming: 1 base; J trimming: 7 bases; junction bases outside the gene matches: 4. Per germline, CDR1 SGHNT and CDR2 YYREEE (reference sequence). The CDR3: CASSLSRDRGEAFF. As DNA, the CDR3 is TGTGCCAGCAGCTTGTCCCGGGACAGGGGTGAAGCTTTCTTT.

The chain links TRBV6-1 to TRBJ1-5; 9 bases are a match to TRBD1. Germline lookup yields CDR1 MNHNS and CDR2 SASEGT. The V gene end was trimmed by 4 bases and the J gene end by 0 bases; junction bases not matched to a gene: 7. This CDR3 has 17 amino acids. The CDR3 is CASSGGTGINSNQPQHF. The CDR3 DNA sequence: TGTGCCAGCAGTGGGGGGACAGGGATTAATAGCAATCAGCCCCAGCATTTT.

The CDR3, as DNA: TGTGCCAGCAGTTACATACAGGGGGCGGGTAATTCACCCCTCCACTTT. It specifies CASSYIQGAGNSPLHF. The gene calls are TRBV6-6 and TRBJ1-6; 9 positions agree with TRBD1. V was clipped by 2 bases and J by 6 bases; unmatched bases: 5. The CDR3 is 16 residues long. Germline V gives CDR1 MNHNY, CDR2 SVGAGI (reference sequence).

The chain links TRBV30 to TRBJ1-1, with 8 positions matching TRBD1. CDR3 length equals 12 residues. J lost 11 bases, V lost 3 bases, and 8 bases had no gene match. Germline CDR1 reads GTSNPN; CDR2 reads SVGIG (reference sequence). CDR3 sequence reads: CAWSMQGATAFF. As DNA, the CDR3 is TGTGCCTGGAGCATGCAGGGGGCGACGGCTTTCTTT.